What follows are 26 T cell receptor beta chains derived from one specimen sequenced in a study of cytomegalovirus exposure and HLA in healthy donors. PCR involved 60 Vbeta and 13 Jbeta primers. The assay was immunoSEQ multiplex PCR, and TCRdb's table has in-frame clones only and misses some. The sample includes about 150,000 clones, around 68% of them seen just once. Sequenced sample: PBMCs. The receptors were gathered from a man aged 25 to 40 in good health and CMV-seronegative.

This clone was detected once. The chain joins TRBV19 to TRBJ1-6; D gene ambiguous. V lost 5 bases to trimming and J lost 8 bases, with 19 bases between them. The CDR3 totals 16 residues. Germline CDR1 and CDR2: LNHDA and SQIVND (reference sequence). The CDR3 is CASSALPRSRDSPLHF. The CDR3 DNA follows: TGTGCCAGTAGTGCCCTTCCCCGAAGTCGGGATTCACCCCTCCACTTT.

The rearrangement uses TRBV28 and TRBJ2-2, with D maybe TRBD2 (6 bases). The V and J ends lost 7 bases and 5 bases respectively, with 20 bases between them. Germline assignment: CDR1 MDHEN and CDR2 SYDVKM. CDR3 length: 16 residues. CDR3 sequence reads: CASIPGDLLHTGELFF. CDR3 nucleotide sequence: TGTGCCAGCATCCCGGGGGACCTATTACATACCGGGGAGCTGTTTTTT.

This sequence joins TRBV4-2 and TRBJ1-4, with 11 bases that match TRBD1. J was trimmed by 2 bases and V by 4 bases; bases with no gene match: 12. The germline CDR1 and CDR2 sequences are LGHNA and YNFKEQ. CDR3 length: 19 residues. The CDR3 DNA is TGTGCCAGCAGCCCGGGACAGGGGGTAATAGATGGGACTAATGAAAAACTGTTTTTT. Residues: CASSPGQGVIDGTNEKLFF.

The chain uses TRBV5-1 and TRBJ2-1; weak D call: TRBD1 (7 bases). The V gene lost 3 bases and the J gene lost 2 bases, with 12 bases spanning the gap. CDR1 SGHRS and CDR2 YFSETQ come from the germline V gene. This CDR3 has 15 amino acids. The CDR3 sequence: CASSSTGEAYNEQFF. The CDR3 nucleotides are TGCGCCAGCAGCTCAACAGGGGAGGCCTACAATGAGCAGTTCTTC.

The chain recombines TRBV6-1 with TRBJ1-5, with 8 bases matching TRBD1. The trim removed 8 bases at V and 7 bases at J, leaving 7 bases unmatched. Germline CDR1 and CDR2: MNHNS and SASEGT. This CDR3 is 13 amino acids long. CDR3: CASVTGVRQPQHF. Written as DNA, the CDR3 is TGTGCCAGCGTGACAGGGGTGCGACAGCCCCAGCATTTT.

The chain employs TRBV19 and TRBJ2-7; no firm D call. V lost 6 bases and J lost 6, with 12 bases in between. From germline, CDR1 is LNHDA and CDR2 SQIVND (reference sequence). The CDR3 contains 12 residues. The CDR3 sequence: CASSPGGAEQYF. Here the CDR3 DNA reads TGTGCCAGTAGCCCCGGCGGCGCCGAGCAGTACTTC.

V usage is TRBV9 and J usage is TRBJ2-2, with D unclear. Trimming took 0 bases from V and 1 from J, leaving 7 bases between them. The germline gives CDR1 SGDLS, CDR2 YYNGEE. This CDR3 has 15 amino acids. The CDR3 protein is CASSVVVENTGELFF. The CDR3 nucleotides are TGTGCCAGCAGCGTAGTGGTAGAGAACACCGGGGAGCTGTTTTTT.

J is TRBJ1-2 and V is TRBV2; maybe TRBD1 (5 bases). This CDR3 has 14 residues. The germline CDR1 and CDR2 sequences are SNHLY and FYNNEI. V lost 3 bases and J lost 4, with 12 bases in between. The CDR3 loop is CASSETRVIYGYTF. In DNA, the CDR3 is TGTGCCAGCAGTGAGACCAGGGTGATCTATGGCTACACCTTC.

The chain recombines TRBV13 with TRBJ2-7; D is possibly TRBD2 (6 bases). The CDR3 spans 13 residues. The V gene lost 5 bases and the J gene lost 6 bases, with 14 bases spanning the gap. Looked up from germline, CDR1 is PRHDT and CDR2 is FYEKMQ (reference sequence). The CDR3 coding sequence is TGTGCCAGCAGCCCGGGGGTGGGGCTCGAGCAGTACTTC. Encoded protein: CASSPGVGLEQYF.

The gene calls are TRBV28 and TRBJ1-4, with TRBD1 matching over 8 bases. The CDR3 length is 15 residues. J lost 5 bases, V lost 4 bases, and 6 bases had no gene match. CDR1 and CDR2 (germline): MDHEN, SYDVKM. CDR3 in DNA: TGTGCCAGCAGTTCCCTGACAGGGGCCAATGAAAAACTGTTTTTT. This gives the protein CASSSLTGANEKLFF.

The genes are TRBV5-4 and TRBJ1-4, with a tentative D call TRBD1 (6 bases). Trimming stripped 4 bases from V and 4 bases from J, with 11 bases between. Germline CDR1 is SGHNT and CDR2 is YYREEE (reference sequence). The CDR3 sequence is 14 residues long. In nucleotides, the CDR3 is TGTGCCAGCAGCCCAGACAGGATTAATGAAAAACTGTTTTTT. This codes for CASSPDRINEKLFF.

V and J are TRBV2 and TRBJ2-5, with TRBD1 matching 10 bases. CDR1 and CDR2 from the germline V gene are SNHLY and FYNNEI. The CDR3 is made up of 15 amino acids. The J segment lost 5 bases and the V segment lost 7 bases, leaving 10 bases of the junction unmatched. This CDR3 reads CASKDRGWGGETQYF. In DNA, the CDR3 is TGTGCCAGCAAGGACAGGGGGTGGGGAGGTGAGACCCAGTACTTC.

CDR3 region: CASSELPGGGYKYNEQFF. CDR3 nucleotides: TGTGCCAGCAGCGAACTCCCGGGGGGGGGATATAAGTACAATGAGCAGTTCTTC. J is TRBJ2-1 and V is TRBV7-6, with 8 bases aligning to TRBD2. CDR3 length: 18 amino acids. Germline V lookup: CDR1 SGHVS, CDR2 FNYEAQ. The junction had 16 bases not matched to a gene; V was cut back by 5 bases and J by 4 bases.

The chain recombines TRBV9 with TRBJ2-5; 7 nucleotides agree with TRBD2. CDR1 and CDR2 (germline): SGDLS, YYNGEE. CDR3 length: 15 amino acids. V shed 4 bases and J 5 bases; nucleotides not matched to a gene: 11. CDR3 nucleotide sequence: TGTGCCAGCAGCACCGGACTAGGCGGCGTGGAGACCCAGTACTTC. Residues: CASSTGLGGVETQYF. Complete variable domain (other parts from reference TRBV9 and TRBJ2-5): DSGVTQTPKHLITATGQRVTLRCSPRSGDLSVYWYQQSLDQGLQFLIQYYNGEERAKGNILERFSAQQFPDLHSELNLSSLELGDSALYFCASSTGLGGVETQYFGPGTRLLVL.

There are a few counts of this clone. This sequence joins TRBV6-5 and TRBJ2-7; maybe TRBD2 (6 bases). This CDR3 contains 14 residues. V lost 5 bases and J lost 3, with 14 bases in between. Germline lookup yields CDR1 MNHEY and CDR2 SVGAGI. This chain's CDR3 is CASSLRGLGYEQYF. CDR3 nucleotides: TGTGCCAGCAGTCTTCGGGGACTGGGCTACGAGCAGTACTTC.

The chain carries TRBV7-9 and TRBJ2-5, with TRBD2 identical over 8 bases. This CDR3 contains 15 residues. Germline loops: CDR1 SEHNR, CDR2 FQNEAQ (reference sequence). Trimming at V came to 3 bases and at J to 4 bases, leaving 7 bases not matched to a gene. The DNA for the CDR3 is TGTGCCAGCAGCTTGTTAGCGGGGTCGGGAGAGACCCAGTACTTC. Translation: CASSLLAGSGETQYF.

This clone was found a few times. The chain joins TRBV28 to TRBJ1-1, with 7 bases matching TRBD1. CDR1 MDHEN and CDR2 SYDVKM come from the germline V gene. J gave up 1 base and V 2 bases, and 4 bases lay outside the gene matches. CDR3 length equals 15 residues. Here the CDR3 reads CASSLPGQPNTEAFF. Written as DNA, the CDR3 is TGTGCCAGCAGTTTACCGGGACAGCCGAACACTGAAGCTTTCTTT.

The gene calls are TRBV5-4 and TRBJ1-1; D unclear. V dropped 4 bases and J dropped 2 bases, with 9 bases sitting between them. CDR1 and CDR2 from the germline V gene are SGHNT and YYREEE (reference sequence). The CDR3 totals 13 residues. The CDR3 is CASSSTRNTEAFF. DNA for the CDR3: TGTGCCAGCAGCAGTACACGTAACACTGAAGCTTTCTTT.

This clone was seen a handful of times. The rearrangement joins TRBV2 to TRBJ2-7; TRBD1 agrees at 7 bases. Germline CDR1 reads SNHLY; CDR2 reads FYNNEI. The CDR3 consists of 13 residues. V dropped 6 bases and J dropped 3; count of bases not matched to a gene: 5. In DNA form, the CDR3 reads TGTGCCAGCAGCGGGGACAGTATCTACGAGCAGTACTTC. It yields the protein CASSGDSIYEQYF.

This clone has just a few counts. The chain combines TRBV4-1 with TRBJ2-3, with D hard to call. The CDR3 totals 17 residues. CDR1 MGHRA and CDR2 YSYEKL come from the germline V gene. Between the trimmed V and J ends, which lost 5 bases and 3 bases, there was a span of 21 bases. The DNA of the CDR3 is TGCGCCAGCAGCTCCCCCACGGCACCCCTGAGGACAGATACGCAGTATTTT. Translated: CASSSPTAPLRTDTQYF.

The chain uses TRBV7-2 and TRBJ2-5; TRBD2 aligns across 8 bases. CDR1 and CDR2 (germline): SGHTA, FQGNSA. Trimming cost V 0 bases and J 4 bases; bases outside gene matches: 4. The CDR3 spans 15 residues. CDR3 sequence: CASSLAAGGRETQYF. The CDR3 nucleotides read TGTGCCAGCAGCTTAGCGGCGGGGGGACGAGAGACCCAGTACTTC.

J is TRBJ2-6 and V is TRBV30, with D tentatively TRBD1 (6 bases). With 4 bases removed from V and 0 bases from J, the gap between germline ends came to 7 bases. The CDR3 is 14 residues long. The V gene's germline CDR1 is GTSNPN and CDR2 SVGIG (reference sequence). The CDR3 spells CAWTGDSGANVLTF. Here the CDR3 DNA reads TGTGCCTGGACAGGGGACTCTGGGGCCAACGTCCTGACTTTC.

This chain links TRBV5-6 with TRBJ2-5, with 13 bases that match TRBD2. Germline V gives CDR1 SGHDT, CDR2 YYEEEE. There are 16 residues in the CDR3. Trimming took 3 bases from V and 1 from J; bases not matched to a gene: 3. The CDR3 region is CASSSGLAGLQETQYF. The CDR3, as DNA: TGTGCCAGCAGCTCGGGACTAGCGGGGCTCCAAGAGACCCAGTACTTC.

This chain joins TRBV5-6 and TRBJ2-6; 7 positions agree with TRBD1. Germline V lookup: CDR1 SGHDT, CDR2 YYEEEE. This CDR3 is built from 17 residues. Trimming at V came to 4 bases and at J to 0 bases, leaving 7 bases not matched to a gene. CDR3 amino acids: CASSRTGRLSGANVLTF. In DNA, the CDR3 is TGTGCCAGCAGCCGGACAGGACGACTCTCTGGGGCCAACGTCCTGACTTTC.

The chain employs TRBV19 and TRBJ2-5, with 8 bases matching TRBD1. This CDR3 is built from 16 residues. Per germline, CDR1 LNHDA and CDR2 SQIVND (reference sequence). V was pared by 2 bases and J by 2 bases, with 7 bases of the junction left unmatched. The CDR3 DNA reads TGTGCCAGTAGTATAACCGACAGGGGAATACAAGAGACCCAGTACTTC. It specifies CASSITDRGIQETQYF.

The V gene is TRBV5-1, the J gene TRBJ2-5, with 15 bases lining up with TRBD2. V lost 4 bases and J lost 5; bases outside the gene matches: 15. The CDR3 has 19 residues. Per the germline V gene, CDR1 is SGHRS and CDR2 is YFSETQ. The CDR3 reads CASSRAGTSGGIYTETQYF. CDR3 coding DNA: TGCGCCAGCAGCCGGGCCGGGACTAGCGGGGGGATTTATACTGAGACCCAGTACTTC.